One and the same sample provided the 13 T cell receptor beta chains below, sequenced in a study of identical twins. TCRdb recomputed calls from the 5' RACE reads with MiXCR, one row per CDR3 protein. The profile shows 640,000 or so distinct CDR3 sequences, 5.5% to 6.5% of them singletons. The sample comprised naive T cells sorted from blood. All receptors come from a man younger than 30 in good health.

This clonotype showed up just a few times. The chain is built from TRBV4-1 and TRBJ2-1, with 15 bases that match TRBD2. This CDR3 contains 18 residues. Germline-derived CDR1 and CDR2 are MGHRA and YSYEKL. V lost 4 bases, J lost 6 bases, and 10 bases stayed unmatched. For the CDR3, the DNA is TGCGCCAGCAGCCCCGGACTAGCGGGAGGGCCGAGATTCAATGAGCAGTTCTTC. Protein sequence: CASSPGLAGGPRFNEQFF.

This clonotype has a handful of counts. The genes are TRBV20-1 and TRBJ2-2; 12 nucleotides align to TRBD2. Germline lookup yields CDR1 DFQATT and CDR2 SNEGSKA (reference sequence). This CDR3 region has 15 residues. J lost 5 bases, V lost 5 bases, and 6 bases had no gene match. This chain's CDR3 is CSAQPGTSGTGELFF. In nucleotides, the CDR3 is TGCAGTGCTCAACCCGGGACTAGCGGGACCGGGGAGCTGTTTTTT.

The V and J genes are TRBV2 and TRBJ2-3, with D tentatively TRBD2 (5 bases). The length of the CDR3 is 16 residues. V lost 7 bases and J lost 2, with 19 bases in between. Germline CDR1 SNHLY, CDR2 FYNNEI. The CDR3 nucleotides read TGTGCCAGCAATATCGGACTCTCCTTTTCCACAGATACGCAGTATTTT. The encoded protein is CASNIGLSFSTDTQYF.

This clonotype occurred many times. In DNA, the CDR3 is TGCGCCAGCAGCCATGCCACCGGGACTAGGTTCAATGAGCAGTTCTTC. Protein: CASSHATGTRFNEQFF. V usage is TRBV4-3 and J usage is TRBJ2-1; 8 bases fit TRBD2. V shed 3 bases, J shed 6 bases, and the junction held 10 bases outside the gene matches. The CDR3 is 16 residues long. Germline CDR1 is LGHNA and CDR2 is YSLEER.

Regarding this clonotype: This may stem from a read error, because a much larger clone lies one nucleotide away. The gene calls are TRBV9 and TRBJ2-1, with a weak D call TRBD2 (6 bases). Germline V gene sequence: CDR1 SGDLS, CDR2 YYNGEE. CDR3 length: 14 amino acids. CDR3 region: CVSSPEEGYNEQFF. CDR3 DNA: TGTGTCAGCAGCCCCGAGGAGGGGTACAATGAGCAGTTCTTC.

The sample holds many counts of this clonotype. The J gene is TRBJ1-6, the V gene TRBV20-1; 7 nucleotides align to TRBD1. V was clipped by 4 bases and J by 13 bases; unmatched bases: 4. The CDR3 totals 11 residues. CDR1 and CDR2 from the germline V gene are DFQATT and SNEGSKA (reference sequence). The DNA for the CDR3 is TGCAGTGCTATAGACAGGGTTCCCCTCCACTTT. Protein sequence: CSAIDRVPLHF.

This clonotype was recorded at least ten times. V and J are TRBV12-3 or TRBV12-4 and TRBJ2-1, with D perhaps TRBD1 (6 bases). The CDR3 sequence is 14 residues long. V lost 6 bases to trimming and J lost 9 bases, with 18 bases between them. The chain's CDR3 is CASRSVQGFSEQFF. For the CDR3, the DNA is TGTGCCAGCAGATCAGTCCAGGGGTTCAGTGAGCAGTTCTTC.

This clonotype was counted many times. The chain employs TRBV9 and TRBJ1-2, with D possibly being TRBD1 (6 bases). Germline CDR1 is SGDLS and CDR2 is YYNGEE. Trimming took off 6 bases at V and 4 bases at J, with 16 bases between the two ends. This CDR3 region has 14 residues. This CDR3 is CASTKGGGPYGYTF. CDR3 bases: TGTGCCAGCACCAAAGGTGGGGGGCCCTATGGCTACACCTTC. Together with reference TRBV9 and TRBJ1-2, the CDR3 gives the full variable domain: DSGVTQTPKHLITATGQRVTLRCSPRSGDLSVYWYQQSLDQGLQFLIQYYNGEERAKGNILERFSAQQFPDLHSELNLSSLELGDSALYFCASTKGGGPYGYTFGSGTRLTVV.

This clonotype was recorded many times. In DNA form, the CDR3 reads TGCAGCGTTGTCCTAATTACCACCGGGGAGCTGTTTTTT. Translating it yields CSVVLITTGELFF. The V call is TRBV29-1, the J call TRBJ2-2, with D unclear. V gave up 4 bases and J gave up 4 bases, with 10 bases separating them. In germline, CDR1 is SQVTM, CDR2 ANQGSEA. The CDR3 totals 13 residues.

About this clonotype: A clone one base away is much larger, so this may be a read error. The chain links TRBV7-2 to TRBJ1-4; D remains ambiguous. CDR1 SGHTA and CDR2 FQGNSA come from the germline V gene. This CDR3 spans 14 amino acids. DNA for the CDR3: TGTGCCAGCAGCTTATCGTCCCAAAGTGAAAAACTGGTTTTT. This gives the protein CASSLSSQSEKLVF.

V gene TRBV4-2 combines with J gene TRBJ2-3, with D unresolved. The CDR3 totals 13 residues. Per germline, CDR1 LGHNA and CDR2 YNFKEQ. Trimming removed 4 bases from V and 9 bases from J, with 14 bases in between. CDR3 residues: CASSPSSRATQYF. The DNA for the CDR3 is TGTGCCAGCAGCCCATCCTCCCGGGCAACGCAGTATTTT.

This clonotype was observed at least ten times. V gene TRBV5-1 combines with J gene TRBJ2-1; TRBD2 might be the D (6 bases). Germline V gene lookup returns CDR1 SGHRS and CDR2 YFSETQ. With 5 bases removed from V and 3 bases from J, the gap between germline ends came to 12 bases. The CDR3 loop spans 14 amino acids. The CDR3, as DNA: TGCGCCAGCAGACGGGAGCCTGACTACAATGAGCAGTTCTTC. It codes for CASRREPDYNEQFF.

This clonotype was seen a handful of times. The chain joins TRBV20-1 to TRBJ2-4; TRBD1 agrees at 7 bases. The CDR3 extends over 14 amino acids. J was trimmed by 2 bases and V by 7 bases; bases with no gene match: 8. The germline CDR1 and CDR2 sequences are DFQATT and SNEGSKA (reference sequence). CDR3 residues: CSVRRQGPKNIQYF. The CDR3 DNA follows: TGCAGTGTGAGGCGACAGGGACCCAAAAACATTCAGTACTTC.